These 27 T cell receptor beta chains were sequenced from one sample in a study of blood T cell repertoires in COVID-19. The protocol was immunoSEQ multiplex PCR, while the TCRdb copy is restricted to in-frame clones and leaves out a portion. Found here are about 480,000 clones, roughly nine tenths of them singletons; the top ten hold 6.5% to 8.5%. The sample consisted of PBMCs or T cells enriched from blood (not recorded which). These receptors came from a woman in her sixties or seventies who had recovered from COVID-19.

The CDR3: CASSRQGIEQYV. The CDR3 DNA reads TGTGCCAGCAGTCGACAGGGCATCGAGCAGTACGTC. V is TRBV12-3 or TRBV12-4 and J is TRBJ2-7; 7 bases are a match to TRBD1. J was trimmed by 6 bases and V by 5 bases; bases with no gene match: 4. This CDR3 contains 12 residues.

This clone was seen a few times. The V call is TRBV18, the J call TRBJ1-2; 10 positions agree with TRBD1. This CDR3 is built from 16 residues. Trimming removed 0 bases from V and 2 bases from J; junction bases left unmatched: 3. Per the germline V gene, CDR1 is KGHSH and CDR2 is LQKENI. CDR3 sequence reads: CASSPPWTGGNYGYTF. The CDR3 nucleotides are TGTGCCAGCTCACCACCTTGGACAGGGGGAAACTATGGCTACACCTTC.

The V and J genes are TRBV7-8 and TRBJ2-3; D might be TRBD1 (6 bases). This CDR3 is 15 amino acids long. In germline, CDR1 is SGHVS, CDR2 FQNEAQ. The V and J ends lost 0 bases and 0 bases respectively, with 7 bases between them. CDR3 bases: TGTGCCAGCAGCTTAGCGGGGGCAAGCACAGATACGCAGTATTTT. Translated, it gives CASSLAGASTDTQYF.

The chain employs TRBV5-1 and TRBJ2-6, with 10 nucleotides matching TRBD1. CDR1 is SGHRS and CDR2 is YFSETQ in the germline V gene. After removal of 4 bases from V and 4 bases from J, the junction contained 8 bases not matched to a gene. This CDR3 region has 17 residues. The CDR3 DNA sequence: TGCGCCAGCAGCGCCCGACAGGGGGCGGGAGGGGCCAACGTCCTGACTTTC. Amino acid sequence: CASSARQGAGGANVLTF.

The chain is built from TRBV2 and TRBJ1-2, with D unclear. The ends were cut back, 6 bases at V and 3 bases at J, with 11 bases in the middle. Germline CDR1 is SNHLY and CDR2 is FYNNEI. CDR3 length: 13 residues. CDR3 loop: CASRRDGDYGYTF. DNA for the CDR3: TGTGCCAGCAGGCGGGATGGGGACTATGGCTACACCTTC.

The chain has TRBV5-1 and TRBJ1-6; 9 nucleotides line up with TRBD1. Germline CDR1 and CDR2: SGHRS and YFSETQ. This CDR3 has 17 residues. The junction had 12 bases not matched to a gene; V was cut back by 4 bases and J by 7 bases. The CDR3 DNA is TGCGCCAGCAGCCCGGTCCCCGCCGGGACAGGGAATTCACCCCTCCACTTT. Translated: CASSPVPAGTGNSPLHF.

This chain links TRBV30 with TRBJ1-1; D gene uncertain. Trimming shortened V by 7 bases and J by 2 bases, and 14 bases separated the two germline ends. CDR3 length equals 13 residues. Germline CDR1 and CDR2: GTSNPN and SVGIG (reference sequence). The CDR3 DNA is TGTGCCTCCGCCGGAGCGACTAACACTGAAGCTTTCTTT. Protein sequence: CASAGATNTEAFF.

The chain uses TRBV24-1 and TRBJ2-5; 15 bases agree with TRBD2. The CDR3 is 17 residues long. In germline, CDR1 is KGHDR, CDR2 SFDVKD. With V trimmed by 5 bases and J by 5 bases, 8 bases remained unmatched. The CDR3: CATSARTSGGAGETQYF. The CDR3 DNA sequence: TGTGCCACCAGTGCTCGGACTAGCGGGGGGGCAGGGGAGACCCAGTACTTC.

J is TRBJ1-1 and V is TRBV3-1 (or the pseudogene TRBV3-2); D is perhaps TRBD1 (6 bases). Trimming removed 5 bases at V and 1 base at J, with 11 bases between. This CDR3 is 14 amino acids long. CDR1 and CDR2 from the germline V gene are LGHDT and YNNKEL (reference sequence). The CDR3 is CASSGTPKNTEAFF. The CDR3 DNA reads TGTGCCAGCAGCGGGACACCTAAGAACACTGAAGCTTTCTTT.

The rearrangement uses TRBV5-4 and TRBJ2-3, with 8 bases aligning to TRBD1. CDR1 and CDR2 (germline): SGHNT, YYREEE (reference sequence). This CDR3 has 15 amino acids. The V and J ends lost 3 bases and 0 bases, in that order; junction bases with no gene match: 3. This CDR3 reads CASSSGGLSTDTQYF. The DNA of the CDR3 is TGTGCCAGCAGCTCAGGGGGCTTGAGCACAGATACGCAGTATTTT.

The rearrangement joins TRBV3-1 (or the pseudogene TRBV3-2) to TRBJ1-2, with 8 bases fitting TRBD1. V was pared by 3 bases and J by 7 bases, with 1 base of the junction left unmatched. The CDR3 totals 12 residues. CDR1 is LGHDT, CDR2 YNNKEL, per germline (reference sequence). CDR3 region: CASSQDRVGYTF. The DNA of the CDR3 is TGTGCCAGCAGCCAGGACAGGGTTGGCTACACCTTC.

This chain links TRBV9 with TRBJ2-6; D remains unclear. The CDR3 is made up of 15 amino acids. Trimming left V 0 bases short and J 0 bases short, with 4 bases between. Germline CDR1 and CDR2: SGDLS and YYNGEE. For the CDR3, the DNA is TGTGCCAGCAGCGTAGGCGGCTCTGGGGCCAACGTCCTGACTTTC. Translated: CASSVGGSGANVLTF.

The gene calls are TRBV10-3 and TRBJ1-3, with TRBD1 matching 10 bases. Germline-derived CDR1 and CDR2 are ENHRY and SYGVKD. V dropped 6 bases and J dropped 4; count of bases not matched to a gene: 12. This CDR3 region has 17 residues. The CDR3 DNA follows: TGTGCCATCAGGCCTGGACAGGGGGAGTTTTCCGGAAACACCATATATTTT. Translated: CAIRPGQGEFSGNTIYF.

The chain uses TRBV3-1 (or the pseudogene TRBV3-2) and TRBJ1-4; TRBD1 matches at 8 bases. Trimming removed 6 bases from V and 8 bases from J; junction bases left unmatched: 5. The CDR3 is 13 residues long. Germline V gives CDR1 LGHDT, CDR2 YNNKEL (reference sequence). DNA for the CDR3: TGTGCCAGCAGTCACAGGGGGTTGGAAAAACTGTTTTTT. Its protein is CASSHRGLEKLFF.

This rearrangement joins TRBV29-1 to TRBJ1-4, with D unclear. Germline CDR1 is SQVTM and CDR2 is ANQGSEA. The CDR3 runs to 13 residues. V was shortened by 7 bases and J by 4 bases, with 13 bases between the two germline ends. DNA of the CDR3: TGCAGCGCCTGGGAGGCGGTTAATGAAAAACTGTTTTTT. It codes for CSAWEAVNEKLFF. Based on the CDR3 plus reference TRBV29-1 and TRBJ1-4, the full variable domain is SAVISQKPSRDICQRGTSLTIQCQVDSQVTMMFWYRQQPGQSLTLIATANQGSEATYESGFVIDKFPISRPNLTFSTLTVSNMSPEDSSIYLCSAWEAVNEKLFFGSGTQLSVL.

Regarding this clone: Other DNA sequences in the same sample also yield this CDR3. The V gene is TRBV11-3, the J gene TRBJ2-3; 10 bases line up with TRBD1. From germline, CDR1 is SGHNT and CDR2 YENEEA. The CDR3 has 14 amino acids. The trim removed 6 bases at V and 5 bases at J, leaving 5 bases unmatched. This CDR3 reads CASSWDRGLDTQYF. In DNA form, the CDR3 reads TGTGCCAGCAGTTGGGACAGGGGCTTAGATACGCAGTATTTT.

There are a few counts of this clone. This rearrangement joins TRBV5-6 to TRBJ1-6; 8 nucleotides line up with TRBD1. The CDR3 consists of 11 residues. The germline V gene encodes CDR1 SGHDT and CDR2 YYEEEE. J was trimmed by 15 bases and V by 4 bases; bases with no gene match: 3. CDR3: CASSKTGDLHF. The CDR3, as DNA: TGTGCCAGCAGCAAGACAGGGGACCTCCACTTT.

The chain couples TRBV27 to TRBJ2-3; TRBD1 might be the D (6 bases). Trimming took 8 bases from V and 8 from J, leaving 23 bases between them. Per the germline V gene, CDR1 is MNHEY and CDR2 is SMNVEV (reference sequence). The CDR3 totals 15 residues. CDR3 loop: CASFPQGNLQGTQYF. The CDR3 bases are TGTGCCAGCTTCCCTCAGGGGAACCTACAGGGTACGCAGTATTTT.

J is TRBJ2-1 and V is TRBV11-2; a possible D gene is TRBD2 (6 bases). The CDR3 has 16 residues. V was clipped by 4 bases and J by 4 bases, with 17 bases between them. CDR1 is SGHAT and CDR2 is FQNNGV in the germline V gene. The CDR3 nucleotides read TGTGCCAGCAGCTCTGGGACTCATCAAGGGTACAATGAGCAGTTCTTC. It specifies CASSSGTHQGYNEQFF.

The V and J genes are TRBV6-5 and TRBJ2-2, with D possibly being TRBD2 (5 bases). Trimming shortened V by 2 bases and J by 6 bases, and 16 bases separated the two germline ends. The CDR3 spans 16 residues. CDR1 MNHEY and CDR2 SVGAGI come from the germline V gene. The CDR3 region is CASSYRLLNRPGELFF. CDR3 in DNA: TGTGCCAGCAGTTACCGACTACTAAATCGTCCCGGGGAGCTGTTTTTT.

The rearrangement links TRBV9 to TRBJ2-7; D may be TRBD2 (5 bases). This CDR3 comprises 15 residues. V lost 3 bases, J lost 0 bases, and 13 bases lay in between. Germline V lookup: CDR1 SGDLS, CDR2 YYNGEE. The CDR3 DNA reads as TGTGCCAGCAGCGCCCTCGGGGATAGCTCCTACGAGCAGTACTTC. Translated: CASSALGDSSYEQYF.

The chain is built from TRBV19 and TRBJ2-3, with 9 bases that match TRBD2. The V segment lost 5 bases and the J segment 4 bases; nucleotides outside the gene matches: 10. CDR1 is LNHDA and CDR2 is SQIVND in the germline V gene (reference sequence). The CDR3 extends over 16 amino acids. The CDR3 is CASSRLLAGGADTQYF. CDR3 bases: TGTGCCAGTAGTCGGCTACTAGCGGGTGGCGCAGATACGCAGTATTTT.

This clone was picked up a small number of times. This chain uses TRBV7-2 with TRBJ1-2, with a tentative D call TRBD1 (5 bases). The CDR3 extends over 17 amino acids. Trimming cost V 1 base and J 2 bases, with 17 bases left between them. From germline, CDR1 is SGHTA and CDR2 FQGNSA. In DNA, the CDR3 is TGTGCCAGCAGCTTAGGCTCAGGGAATTTCGCCAACTATGGCTACACCTTC. As protein: CASSLGSGNFANYGYTF.

Only one count was recorded for this clone. The chain has TRBV5-4 and TRBJ2-5, with TRBD2 matching over 9 bases. After removal of 3 bases from V and 3 bases from J, the junction contained 6 bases not matched to a gene. Germline V gives CDR1 SGHNT, CDR2 YYREEE (reference sequence). The CDR3 length is 15 residues. CDR3 protein: CASSSQSSGEETQYF. The CDR3 nucleotides read TGTGCCAGCAGCTCCCAGTCTAGCGGGGAAGAGACCCAGTACTTC.

This clone was recorded once. The J gene is TRBJ2-3, the V gene TRBV7-9, with D uncertain. Trimming shortened V by 7 bases and J by 0 bases, and 14 bases separated the two germline ends. The germline V gene has CDR1 SEHNR and CDR2 FQNEAQ (reference sequence). This CDR3 has 15 amino acids. CDR3 nucleotides: TGTGCCAGCAACCGACAAAAGAAAAGCACAGATACGCAGTATTTT. Amino acids: CASNRQKKSTDTQYF.

The J gene is TRBJ1-6, the V gene TRBV6-5; D gene ambiguous. The CDR3 has 15 amino acids. Germline-derived CDR1 and CDR2 are MNHEY and SVGAGI. The V end was cut by 7 bases, the J end by 6 bases, with 16 bases between. The CDR3 loop is CASTQGRAGNSPLHF. The CDR3 nucleotides are TGTGCCAGCACCCAAGGACGGGCGGGTAATTCACCCCTCCACTTT.

The chain is built from TRBV27 and TRBJ2-7, with a tentative D call TRBD1 (6 bases). V lost 5 bases and J lost 3, with 23 bases in between. This CDR3 comprises 17 residues. From germline, CDR1 is MNHEY and CDR2 SMNVEV (reference sequence). The CDR3: CASSPPLQGLRIYEQYV. CDR3 nucleotide sequence: TGTGCCAGCAGTCCCCCCCTACAGGGCCTTCGGATCTACGAGCAGTACGTC.